The next 18 T cell receptor beta chains were all read from a single sample in a study of regulatory T cells in long-lasting Graves disease. Time point of the sample: newly diagnosed GD, antithyroid drugs for less than 3 months. Scientists built the TCR library using RNA that was extracted from PBMCs. Arm-PCR of CDR3 regions and iRepertoire HTBI primers were used to build TCR beta libraries. TCRdb ran MiXCR on the multiplex PCR reads and lists one entry per CDR3 protein. Here the sample spans approximately 540,000 distinct CDR3 sequences, around 12% being singletons. The data were also submitted as part of a second study, on T cells in Graves' hyperthyroidism and ophthalmopathy.

The sample was peripheral blood mononuclear cells (PBMCs), taken at new diagnosis, from a patient treated with antithyroid drugs. These receptors all stem from a woman in her twenties or thirties with Graves disease.

This clonotype was seen ten or more times. The chain joins TRBV2 to TRBJ1-4; D is undetermined. Germline assignment: CDR1 SNHLY and CDR2 FYNNEI. This CDR3 has 14 amino acids. Deletions cut 6 bases from V and 6 bases from J, with 14 bases between. CDR3 in DNA: TGTGCCAGCAGGCGGGTTTTGCGGGATGAAAAACTGTTTTTT. Translation: CASRRVLRDEKLFF. Supplemented by reference TRBV2 and TRBJ1-4, the full variable domain reads EPEVTQTPSHQVTQMGQEVILRCVPISNHLYFYWYRQILGQKVEFLVSFYNNEISEKSEIFDDQFSVERPDGSNFTLKIRSTKLEDSAMYFCASRRVLRDEKLFFGSGTQLSVL.

This sequence joins TRBV4-3 and TRBJ1-6, with D unresolved. Germline CDR1 is LGHNA and CDR2 is YSLEER. The CDR3 runs 18 residues. The germline V and J ends were trimmed by 0 bases and 4 bases, with 16 bases remaining between them. DNA for the CDR3: TGCGCCAGCAGCCAAGATTACGGATATCCGTTTTATAATTCACCCCTCCACTTT. Its translation: CASSQDYGYPFYNSPLHF.

This clonotype was found a few times. J is TRBJ1-3 and V is TRBV19; 8 bases are a match to TRBD1. Germline values: CDR1 LNHDA, CDR2 SQIVND (reference sequence). V lost 6 bases, J lost 1 base, and 8 bases stayed unmatched. The CDR3 runs to 16 residues. The CDR3 coding sequence is TGTGCCAGTAGAGGGACAGGACTGTCTTCTGGAAACACCATATATTTT. It encodes CASRGTGLSSGNTIYF.

This clonotype was found a few times. Compared with germline, one end of the junction differs, possibly owing to a read error. The chain has TRBV19 and TRBJ2-5, with a tentative D call TRBD1 (5 bases). This CDR3 is 13 amino acids long. Germline CDR1 is LNHDA and CDR2 is SQIVND (reference sequence). CDR3: CASSIGTQEAQYF. The CDR3 DNA reads as TGTGCCAGTAGTATAGGGACACAAGAGGCCCAGTACTTC.

This clonotype was counted many times. The rearrangement links TRBV4-3 to TRBJ2-5, with TRBD1 as a possible D gene (6 bases). V was trimmed by 4 bases and J by 1 base, leaving 16 bases between them. Germline V gene sequence: CDR1 LGHNA, CDR2 YSLEER. The CDR3 is made up of 16 amino acids. DNA of the CDR3: TGCGCCAGCAGCCCAACAGGGCTATCAAGCCAAGAGACCCAGTACTTC. It codes for CASSPTGLSSQETQYF.

This clonotype was seen repeatedly, ten times or more. This chain connects TRBV6-1 to TRBJ2-3, with D perhaps TRBD1 or TRBD2 (5 bases each). The CDR3 sequence is 15 residues long. V dropped 7 bases and J dropped 0 bases, with 14 bases sitting between them. The germline CDR1 and CDR2 sequences are MNHNS and SASEGT. CDR3 region: CASILTGDSTDTQYF. In DNA form, the CDR3 reads TGTGCCAGCATCCTTACCGGGGACAGCACAGATACGCAGTATTTT.

The sample holds many counts of this clonotype. The chain carries TRBV5-1 and TRBJ2-1; D gene ambiguous. The CDR3 runs 14 residues. The germline gives CDR1 SGHRS, CDR2 YFSETQ. V dropped 2 bases and J dropped 10 bases, with 16 bases sitting between them. The CDR3: CASSFDPTAQEQFF. In DNA form, the CDR3 reads TGCGCCAGCAGCTTCGACCCGACGGCACAAGAGCAGTTCTTC. Full variable domain (remainder filled in from reference TRBV5-1 and TRBJ2-1): KAGVTQTPRYLIKTRGQQVTLSCSPISGHRSVSWYQQTPGQGLQFLFEYFSETQRNKGNFPGRFSGRQFSNSRSEMNVSTLELGDSALYLCASSFDPTAQEQFFGPGTRLTVL.

This clonotype was found many times. The rearrangement links TRBV15 to TRBJ1-1; D uncertain. Germline assignment: CDR1 LNHNV and CDR2 YYDKDF (reference sequence). The CDR3 consists of 12 residues. V lost 2 bases, J lost 7 bases, and 8 bases lay in between. CDR3 sequence reads: CATSRSGVEAFF. The CDR3 DNA follows: TGTGCCACCAGCAGATCAGGAGTTGAAGCTTTCTTT.

This clonotype was detected ten times or more. The chain combines TRBV7-9 with TRBJ2-7, with TRBD1 as a possible D gene (5 bases). Looked up from germline, CDR1 is SEHNR and CDR2 is FQNEAQ (reference sequence). CDR3 size: 16 residues. V lost 5 bases, J lost 0 bases, and 17 bases lay in between. CDR3 DNA sequence: TGTGCCAGCAGCCCACTTGGACAAAAAAGCTCCTACGAGCAGTACTTC. Translated: CASSPLGQKSSYEQYF.

The V call is TRBV6-1, the J call TRBJ2-5; no clear D gene. Trimming took 5 bases from V and 5 from J, leaving 15 bases between them. Germline CDR1 MNHNS, CDR2 SASEGT. The CDR3 totals 14 residues. The CDR3 region has the DNA TGTGCCAGCAGTCCCTCCTGGACGGCCGAGACCCAGTACTTC. Its protein is CASSPSWTAETQYF.

This clonotype has at least ten counts. The chain combines TRBV30 with TRBJ2-3; D is unresolved. With 3 bases removed from V and 2 bases from J, the gap between germline ends came to 12 bases. The CDR3 is 14 residues long. CDR1 GTSNPN and CDR2 SVGIG come from the germline V gene (reference sequence). The CDR3 sequence: CAWRRSSATDTQYF. CDR3 coding DNA: TGTGCCTGGAGGAGGAGCTCAGCCACAGATACGCAGTATTTT.

This sequence joins TRBV18 and TRBJ2-7; D not certain. The CDR3 runs 13 residues. The germline CDR1 and CDR2 sequences are KGHSH and LQKENI. The V end was cut by 3 bases, the J end by 2 bases, with 8 bases between. CDR3: CASSPSAAYEQYF. DNA for the CDR3: TGTGCCAGCTCACCTTCGGCAGCCTACGAGCAGTACTTC.

This clonotype was seen repeatedly, ten times or more. The rearrangement uses TRBV5-1 and TRBJ1-5; D unclear. Looked up from germline, CDR1 is SGHRS and CDR2 is YFSETQ. Trimming left V 4 bases short and J 0 bases short, with 11 bases between. This CDR3 has 15 amino acids. The CDR3 is CASSLGPYSNQPQHF. Here the CDR3 DNA reads TGCGCCAGCAGCCTCGGGCCGTATAGCAATCAGCCCCAGCATTTT.

This clonotype was counted ten times or more. The chain joins TRBV10-3 to TRBJ2-7; possibly TRBD2 for D (6 bases). The ends were cut back, 10 bases at V and 3 bases at J, with 19 bases in the middle. This CDR3 has 14 residues. Germline CDR1 is ENHRY and CDR2 is SYGVKD. Written as DNA, the CDR3 is TGTGCCAGCTTCCCAGGAGGGCAAGGCTACGAGCAGTACTTC. Translation: CASFPGGQGYEQYF.

This chain connects TRBV6-1 to TRBJ1-2; D not resolved. Trimming shortened V by 7 bases and J by 2 bases, and 14 bases separated the two germline ends. The CDR3 is 14 residues long. In germline, CDR1 is MNHNS, CDR2 SASEGT. CDR3 loop: CASTEPGFNYGYTF. The CDR3 nucleotides read TGTGCCAGCACCGAGCCCGGGTTCAACTATGGCTACACCTTC.

This clonotype was recorded many times. V and J are TRBV11-3 and TRBJ2-3; D gene uncertain. Trimming removed 5 bases at V and 0 bases at J, with 9 bases between. This CDR3 has 14 amino acids. CDR1 and CDR2 (germline): SGHNT, YENEEA. The CDR3 DNA is TGTGCCAGCAGCCAAGCTCATAGCACAGATACGCAGTATTTT. Amino acids: CASSQAHSTDTQYF.

The gene calls are TRBV7-9 and TRBJ1-2; D unresolved. With 2 bases removed from V and 5 bases from J, the gap between germline ends came to 9 bases. Germline CDR1 is SEHNR and CDR2 is FQNEAQ (reference sequence). The CDR3 extends over 13 amino acids. This chain's CDR3 is CASSLPNSYGYTF. The CDR3 DNA sequence: TGTGCCAGCAGCTTACCCAACAGTTATGGCTACACCTTC. Supplemented by reference TRBV7-9 and TRBJ1-2, the full variable domain reads DTGVSQNPRHKITKRGQNVTFRCDPISEHNRLYWYRQTLGQGPEFLTYFQNEAQLEKSRLLSDRFSAERPKGSFSTLEIQRTEQGDSAMYLCASSLPNSYGYTFGSGTRLTVV.

This clonotype showed up many times. The chain couples TRBV28 to TRBJ1-2, with 7 bases matching TRBD1. The CDR3 has 14 amino acids. Germline assignment: CDR1 MDHEN and CDR2 SYDVKM. The J segment lost 8 bases and the V segment lost 7 bases, leaving 13 bases of the junction unmatched. The CDR3 DNA follows: TGTGCCAGCACCCTTTCGAGGGGGCGGATGGGCTACACCTTC. Protein product: CASTLSRGRMGYTF.